The rows below give T cell receptor beta chains drawn from one sample of a study of CD8+CD57+ T cells in acquired aplastic anemia. In TCRdb, the reads were re-called with MiXCR into one record per CDR3 protein. The table records roughly 180,000 distinct CDR3 sequences, nearly 65% of them present only once. The sample taken for sequencing was sorted CD4+, CD8+, or CD8+CD57+ T cells (not recorded which) from PBMCs. Every receptor here comes from a human donor with aplastic anemia. Each CDR3 is given with its conserved first and last residue. Fields, in order: D gene, J gene, clone size, V gene, CDR3 protein, CDR3 DNA. The D gene is left open where the match is weak. Only some rows state a clone size, as once, few, many or a class for expanded clones.

d_call: .
j_call: TRBJ2-7
clone_size: .
v_call: TRBV7-8
cdr3_aa: CACSPRSYEQYF
cdr3_nt: TGTGCCTGCAGCCCCCGCTCCTACGAGCAGTACTTC

d_call: TRBD1
j_call: TRBJ2-1
clone_size: once
v_call: TRBV19
cdr3_aa: CASSMSSRGSSYNGQFF
cdr3_nt: TGTGCCAGTAGTATGAGTAGCAGGGGGAGCTCCTACAATGGGCAGTTCTTC

d_call: TRBD1
j_call: TRBJ1-2
clone_size: .
v_call: TRBV5-4
cdr3_aa: CASSGTGTGEHGYTF
cdr3_nt: TGTGCCAGCAGCGGCACCGGGACAGGGGAACATGGCTACACCTTC

d_call: .
j_call: TRBJ2-1
clone_size: .
v_call: TRBV15
cdr3_aa: CATSRINGGEQFF
cdr3_nt: TGTGCCACCAGCAGGATTAACGGGGGTGAGCAGTTCTTC

d_call: .
j_call: TRBJ1-1
clone_size: .
v_call: TRBV7-8
cdr3_aa: CASSSQDRRNTEAFF
cdr3_nt: TGTGCCAGCAGCTCGCAGGACAGACGGAACACTGAAGCTTTCTTT

d_call: TRBD1
j_call: TRBJ2-7
clone_size: .
v_call: TRBV7-2
cdr3_aa: CASSLEAGQGLIEQYF
cdr3_nt: TGTGCCAGCAGCTTGGAGGCGGGACAGGGGCTTATCGAGCAGTACTTC

d_call: .
j_call: TRBJ1-2
clone_size: many
v_call: TRBV29-1
cdr3_aa: CSVEKSEGGYTF
cdr3_nt: TGCAGCGTTGAAAAGTCAGAAGGGGGCTACACCTTC

d_call: .
j_call: TRBJ1-1
clone_size: .
v_call: TRBV5-1
cdr3_aa: CASSLDREVDEAFF
cdr3_nt: TGCGCCAGCAGCTTGGACAGGGAGGTGGATGAAGCTTTCTTT

d_call: .
j_call: TRBJ2-3
clone_size: .
v_call: TRBV20-1
cdr3_aa: CSARDRRSGFSDTQYF
cdr3_nt: TGCAGTGCTAGAGATCGACGATCGGGGTTTTCAGATACGCAGTATTTT

d_call: .
j_call: TRBJ2-7
clone_size: .
v_call: TRBV7-6
cdr3_aa: CASSSRTIYEQYF
cdr3_nt: TGTGCCAGCAGCTCCCGGACAATTTACGAGCAGTACTTC

d_call: .
j_call: TRBJ2-2
clone_size: .
v_call: TRBV7-2
cdr3_aa: CASSLSDTGELFF
cdr3_nt: TGTGCCAGCAGCCTTAGTGACACCGGGGAGCTGTTTTTT

d_call: .
j_call: TRBJ2-3
clone_size: .
v_call: TRBV20-1
cdr3_aa: CSASIRASTDTQYF
cdr3_nt: TGCAGTGCTAGTATCAGGGCCAGCACAGATACGCAGTATTTT